Following are 9 T cell receptor beta chains from one sample sequenced in a study of human T cells and chemical hapten exposure. MiXCR, applied by TCRdb to the RACE reads, yields one record per CDR3 protein. Of 99,000 or so distinct CDR3 sequences in the sample, approximately 10% were seen once. Time point reported: pre-sensitization, week 0. The treatment here: therapeutic diphenylcyclopropenone sensitization with weekly scalp DPC. This material consisted of whole blood, taken in connection with sensitization to the hapten diphenylcyclopropenone (DPC). The receptors derive from a woman aged 55-75 years with alopecia areata. Some clones in this sample may be carry-over from other donors' samples.

Many counts were recorded for this clonotype. J is TRBJ1-1 and V is TRBV18, with TRBD1 matching over 10 bases. The CDR3 length is 15 residues. The germline CDR1 and CDR2 sequences are KGHSH and LQKENI. The ends lost 2 bases at V and 5 bases at J; junction bases unmatched: 5. The CDR3 coding sequence is TGTGCCAGCTCACCAGGGACAGGGGTCGGGACTGAAGCTTTCTTT. Encoded protein: CASSPGTGVGTEAFF.

This clonotype was recorded at least ten times. DNA for the CDR3: TGTGCCAGCTCTCCGAACGTACACAGCCCCTACGAGCAGTACTTC. This gives the protein CASSPNVHSPYEQYF. This chain joins TRBV18 and TRBJ2-7; D unresolved. Per germline, CDR1 KGHSH and CDR2 LQKENI. There are 15 residues in the CDR3. Trimming took 6 bases from V and 2 from J, leaving 17 bases between them.

This clonotype has a count of ten or more. The gene calls are TRBV20-1 and TRBJ1-2, with D maybe TRBD1 (5 bases). Germline CDR1 DFQATT, CDR2 SNEGSKA (reference sequence). The CDR3 is made up of 14 amino acids. V gave up 1 base and J gave up 4 bases, with 13 bases separating them. The CDR3: CSARASDSPYGYTF. In nucleotides, the CDR3 is TGCAGTGCTAGAGCCTCCGACAGCCCCTATGGCTACACCTTC.

In its sample, this clonotype was seen a few times. The rearrangement uses TRBV29-1 and TRBJ1-2, with TRBD1 as a possible D gene (6 bases). The CDR3 consists of 13 residues. The ends were cut back, 6 bases at V and 6 bases at J, with 17 bases in the middle. Germline V lookup: CDR1 SQVTM, CDR2 ANQGSEA. The CDR3 spells CSVTTGTSNGYTF. Written as DNA, the CDR3 is TGCAGCGTCACAACCGGGACATCTAATGGCTACACCTTC.

The chain combines TRBV10-3 with TRBJ2-7; TRBD2 agrees at 16 bases. Germline CDR1 reads ENHRY; CDR2 reads SYGVKD. This CDR3 is 18 amino acids long. V shed 5 bases and J 3 bases; nucleotides not matched to a gene: 10. The DNA of the CDR3 is TGTGCCATCAGTAAAAACGGGACTAGCGGGGGGGCCATCTACGAGCAGTACTTC. This sequence encodes CAISKNGTSGGAIYEQYF.

CDR3 in amino acids: CASSWSGRAGDTQYF. CDR3 DNA sequence: TGTGCCAGCAGCTGGAGCGGCAGGGCTGGAGATACGCAGTATTTT. The chain is built from TRBV11-1 and TRBJ2-3, with D perhaps matching TRBD1 or TRBD2 (5 bases each). The CDR3 spans 15 residues. Germline V gene lookup returns CDR1 SGHAT and CDR2 FQDESV (reference sequence). V shed 4 bases and J shed 5 bases, with 16 bases lying between them. The full variable domain, with the rest looked up from reference TRBV11-1 and TRBJ2-3, is EAEVAQSPRYKITEKSQAVAFWCDPISGHATLYWYRQILGQGPELLVQFQDESVVDDSQLPKDRFSAERLKGVDSTLKIQPAELGDSAMYLCASSWSGRAGDTQYFGPGTRLTVL.

Ten or more counts support this clonotype. The V call is TRBV3-1, the J call TRBJ2-7; 11 positions agree with TRBD2. Germline CDR1 reads LGHDT; CDR2 reads YNNKEL (reference sequence). This CDR3 has 15 amino acids. V lost 3 bases to trimming and J lost 1 base; unmatched junction nucleotides: 2. CDR3 nucleotides: TGTGCCAGCAGCCAGACTAGCGGGGCTTCCTACGAGCAGTACTTC. Encoded protein: CASSQTSGASYEQYF.

This clonotype was seen more than once but under ten times. This chain joins TRBV7-9 and TRBJ1-5; TRBD1 is a possible D gene (6 bases). CDR1 is SEHNR, CDR2 FQNEAQ, per germline (reference sequence). The CDR3 length is 12 residues. The germline V and J ends were trimmed by 4 bases and 5 bases, with 6 bases remaining between them. The DNA of the CDR3 is TGTGCCAGCAGCTACAGGGATCAGCCCCAGCATTTT. This gives the protein CASSYRDQPQHF. Supplemented by reference TRBV7-9 and TRBJ1-5, the full variable domain reads DTGVSQNPRHKITKRGQNVTFRCDPISEHNRLYWYRQTLGQGPEFLTYFQNEAQLEKSRLLSDRFSAERPKGSFSTLEIQRTEQGDSAMYLCASSYRDQPQHFGDGTRLSIL.

This clonotype occurred a few times. J is TRBJ2-7 and V is TRBV7-8, with 11 bases matching TRBD1. The trim removed 1 base at V and 6 bases at J, leaving 5 bases unmatched. The V gene's germline CDR1 is SGHVS and CDR2 FQNEAQ. This CDR3 is 15 amino acids long. CDR3 residues: CASSLGGTGGLEQYF. The CDR3 DNA reads TGTGCCAGCAGCTTAGGTGGGACAGGGGGTCTCGAGCAGTACTTC. The variable domain in full, with the rest retrieved from reference TRBV7-8 and TRBJ2-7, is GAGVSQSPRYKVAKRGQDVALRCDPISGHVSLFWYQQALGQGPEFLTYFQNEAQLDKSGLPSDRFFAERPEGSVSTLKIQRTQQEDSAVYLCASSLGGTGGLEQYFGPGTRLTVT.